This T cell receptor (beta chain) is from a study of blood T cell repertoires in COVID-19. The wider study: Sites in the United States, Italy and Spain provided acute and convalescent COVID-19 samples. Sources were T cells, B-cell-depleted T cells, or PBMCs; the material itself was cDNA or gDNA.

The V gene's germline CDR1 is SGHNT and CDR2 YENEEA. V lost 5 bases and J lost 3; bases outside the gene matches: 2. The CDR3 totals 15 residues. In the source study's methods: Reference gene primer amplification yielded estimated nucleated cell counts. Libraries were prepared by immunoSEQ multiplex PCR; TCRdb keeps only in-frame clonotypes and omits some of them. The V and J calls and clone size come from that table; D and trimming were worked out from the DNA. Counted here are around 94,000 clones, around 90% occurring once; the ten biggest clones make up around 4%. The sequence was obtained from a man between 18 and 35 years old with acute or convalescent COVID-19. This chain connects TRBV11-3 to TRBJ2-1; 12 bases match TRBD2. Sequences were obtained from peripheral blood. The CDR3 DNA reads as TGTGCCAGCAGCCCGGGACTAGCGGGCTACAATGAGCAGTTCTTC. It specifies CASSPGLAGYNEQFF.